This T cell receptor beta chain stems from a study of T-cell reconstitution after alpha-beta-depleted transplantation in children (dated by TCRdb to about 2016). Describing the broader study: T-cell immune reconstitution after TCRalphabeta/CD19-depleted allogeneic hematopoietic cell transplantation in children was quantitatively tracked in the study by means of TCR repertoire profiling.

The protocol used for the library was PCR. The sequencing machine was an Illumina HiSeq 2500. TCR libraries were prepared with molecular barcoding, using unique molecular identifiers to normalize TCRbeta repertoire quantification. TCRdb reworked the public reads: Q25 trimming with fastp, MiXCR clone assembly, productive beta chains retained. One record per CDR3 amino acid sequence lists the most common genes and DNA. Recorded for this sample are hundreds of thousands of distinct CDR3 sequences; roughly 9.5% of them occurred a single time. Together, the top ten hold over 9% of the sample. CDR1 SNHLY and CDR2 FYNNEI were looked up in the germline V gene. The CDR3 covers 12 residues, taking in both the cysteine and the phenylalanine. Here the CDR3 DNA is all that survives: 36 bases in frame from base 1. Details on this clonotype: There is no known antigen for this receptor. No much larger clonotype is one base removed from it; base qualities were not supplied.

The receptor was isolated from a human donor who donated a stem cell graft to a child with SCID. The starting material was PBMCs from the stem cell graft donor, obtained from the stem cell graft. Rearrangement joined TRBV2 to TRBJ2-1, and 7 junctional nucleotides match TRBD1. The CDR3 here reads CVVTGAYNEQFF. In nucleotides, the sequence is TGTGTCGTCACAGGGGCCTACAATGAGCAGTTCTTC.